Listed below are T cell receptor beta chains from one sample, sequenced in a study of identical twins. TCRdb analysed the 5' RACE reads with MiXCR anew, one entry per CDR3 protein. The sample shows 1.5 million to 2 million distinct CDR3 sequences, around 29% of them seen only once. Sequenced material: cord blood. These receptors came from a newborn girl in good health. Both conserved end residues are part of each CDR3. D genes are given only for firm matches. Where a row states a size, it is once, few, many or the class of an expanded clone; other rows omit it.

cdr3_aa: CASSATVQRDTQYF; cdr3_nt: TGTGCCAGCAGTGCGACGGTCCAGAGGGATACGCAGTATTTT; j_call: TRBJ2-3; d_call: NA; v_call: TRBV2; clone_size: few
cdr3_aa: CASSVIAVNTGELFF; cdr3_nt: TGTGCCAGCAGCGTGATAGCGGTGAACACCGGGGAGCTGTTTTTT; j_call: TRBJ2-2; d_call: NA; v_call: TRBV9; clone_size: once
cdr3_aa: CSAAGQNYEQYF; cdr3_nt: TGCAGTGCCGCGGGACAAAACTACGAGCAGTACTTC; j_call: TRBJ2-7; d_call: NA; v_call: TRBV20-1; clone_size: NA
cdr3_aa: CASSLDVATDTQYF; cdr3_nt: TGTGCCAGCAGCTTGGACGTAGCGACAGATACGCAGTATTTT; j_call: TRBJ2-3; d_call: NA; v_call: TRBV7-6; clone_size: NA
cdr3_aa: CSARDPRVTGNTEAFF; cdr3_nt: TGCAGTGCTAGAGATCCTAGAGTGACAGGGAACACTGAAGCTTTCTTT; j_call: TRBJ1-1; d_call: NA; v_call: TRBV20-1; clone_size: NA
cdr3_aa: CASSWGTGVADTQYF; cdr3_nt: TGTGCCAGCAGCTGGGGGACAGGGGTCGCAGATACGCAGTATTTT; j_call: TRBJ2-3; d_call: TRBD1; v_call: TRBV12-3/TRBV12-4; clone_size: few
cdr3_aa: CASSFTRIREKLFF; cdr3_nt: TGTGCCAGCAGTTTCACGCGGATACGGGAAAAACTGTTTTTT; j_call: TRBJ1-4; d_call: NA; v_call: TRBV12-3/TRBV12-4; clone_size: few
cdr3_aa: CSARLDGPDTQYF; cdr3_nt: TGCAGTGCTAGGCTAGACGGCCCAGATACGCAGTATTTT; j_call: TRBJ2-3; d_call: NA; v_call: TRBV20-1; clone_size: few
cdr3_aa: CASSRLTGPYGYTF; cdr3_nt: TGTGCCAGCAGTAGGCTGACAGGGCCATATGGCTACACCTTC; j_call: TRBJ1-2; d_call: TRBD1; v_call: TRBV27; clone_size: NA
cdr3_aa: CSVERRQGSWAYGYTF; cdr3_nt: TGCAGCGTTGAACGCCGACAGGGCTCTTGGGCCTATGGCTACACCTTC; j_call: TRBJ1-2; d_call: TRBD1; v_call: TRBV29-1; clone_size: NA
cdr3_aa: CASVQGGNTEAFF; cdr3_nt: TGTGCCAGCGTCCAGGGAGGAAACACTGAAGCTTTCTTT; j_call: TRBJ1-1; d_call: NA; v_call: TRBV7-9; clone_size: NA
cdr3_aa: CASSLRWQADGYTF; cdr3_nt: TGTGCCAGCAGCCTAAGGTGGCAGGCAGATGGCTACACCTTC; j_call: TRBJ1-2; d_call: NA; v_call: TRBV12-3/TRBV12-4; clone_size: NA
cdr3_aa: CASSYAAMNTEAFF; cdr3_nt: TGTGCCAGCAGTTACGCAGCGATGAACACTGAAGCTTTCTTT; j_call: TRBJ1-1; d_call: NA; v_call: TRBV6-6; clone_size: NA
cdr3_aa: CASSSDRVIGETQYF; cdr3_nt: TGCGCCAGCAGCTCCGACAGGGTTATTGGAGAGACCCAGTACTTC; j_call: TRBJ2-5; d_call: TRBD1; v_call: TRBV5-1; clone_size: NA